A single sample is the source of the 20 T cell receptor beta chains below, sequenced in a study of cytotoxic CD8 clonotypes in ibrutinib-treated CLL. Repertoires were generated with immunoSEQ multiplex PCR, while TCRdb's copy carries only in-frame clones and drops some. The data show 150,000 to 250,000 clones, with over 55% seen just once and 13% held by the top ten. The specimen was PBMCs, collected after 24 months of ibrutinib treatment. These TCRs come from a human donor with chronic lymphocytic leukemia.

The V and J genes are TRBV7-3 and TRBJ2-2, with D maybe TRBD2 (5 bases). This CDR3 region has 16 residues. Germline V gene data show CDR1 as SGHTA and CDR2 as FQGTGA. The V gene lost 5 bases and the J gene lost 4 bases, with 17 bases spanning the gap. The CDR3 sequence is CASSQDPGGGTGELFF. DNA of the CDR3: TGTGCCAGCAGCCAAGACCCGGGCGGAGGCACCGGGGAGCTGTTTTTT.

The J gene is TRBJ2-1, the V gene TRBV10-3; D might be TRBD2 (6 bases). CDR1 is ENHRY, CDR2 SYGVKD, per germline. The CDR3 spans 18 residues. V lost 3 bases to trimming and J lost 0 bases, with 18 bases between them. CDR3 sequence (DNA): TGTGCCATCAGTGACTCCCGAGGTGGAGGGCTCTCCTACAATGAGCAGTTCTTC. Amino acid sequence: CAISDSRGGGLSYNEQFF.

The table lists this clone with a few counts. This chain joins TRBV7-2 and TRBJ2-7; D possibly corresponds to TRBD2 (5 bases). Germline V gene data show CDR1 as SGHTA and CDR2 as FQGNSA. The CDR3 loop spans 12 amino acids. Trimming shortened V by 5 bases and J by 7 bases, and 12 bases separated the two germline ends. In DNA, the CDR3 is TGTGCCAGCAGCCCACTTTCGGGAGAGCAGTACTTC. This codes for CASSPLSGEQYF.

The V and J genes are TRBV30 and TRBJ2-7; D could derive from TRBD1 or TRBD2 (5 bases each). The ends were cut back, 3 bases at V and 3 bases at J, with 12 bases in the middle. Per germline, CDR1 GTSNPN and CDR2 SVGIG (reference sequence). There are 13 residues in the CDR3. In nucleotides, the CDR3 is TGTGCCTGGAGAGCTGGGACCCTCTACGAGCAGTACTTC. Translating gives CAWRAGTLYEQYF.

The chain employs TRBV12-5 and TRBJ2-1; D remains unclear. Trimming cost V 0 bases and J 3 bases, with 12 bases left between them. From germline, CDR1 is LGHNT and CDR2 FRNRAP. The CDR3 loop spans 16 amino acids. CDR3 sequence: CASGLVLARGYNEQFF. The CDR3 region has the DNA TGTGCTAGTGGTTTGGTTTTGGCTAGAGGCTACAATGAGCAGTTCTTC.

This clone was observed a single time. The rearrangement joins TRBV2 to TRBJ2-2, with 9 bases lining up with TRBD1. Per germline, CDR1 SNHLY and CDR2 FYNNEI. V shed 3 bases, J shed 4 bases, and the junction held 3 bases outside the gene matches. This CDR3 is built from 15 residues. CDR3: CASSEGQGSTGELFF. The DNA for the CDR3 is TGTGCCAGCAGTGAGGGACAGGGAAGCACCGGGGAGCTGTTTTTT.

The chain carries TRBV6-5 and TRBJ2-3, with 7 bases fitting TRBD1. The CDR3 has 14 amino acids. Per germline, CDR1 MNHEY and CDR2 SVGAGI. The V gene end was trimmed by 6 bases and the J gene end by 1 base; junction bases not matched to a gene: 4. CDR3 region: CASSGQVGTDTQYF. CDR3 in DNA: TGTGCCAGCAGCGGACAGGTGGGCACAGATACGCAGTATTTT.

The CDR3 here is CASSPRDRVETQYF. The CDR3 bases are TGTGCCAGCAGCCCCCGGGACAGGGTCGAGACCCAGTACTTC. V is TRBV7-3 and J is TRBJ2-5, with 9 bases matching TRBD1. Germline CDR1 and CDR2: SGHTA and FQGTGA. Trimming removed 5 bases from V and 5 bases from J; junction bases left unmatched: 6. CDR3 size: 14 residues.

The J gene is TRBJ2-6, the V gene TRBV27; 7 bases map to TRBD1. CDR3 size: 15 residues. Germline V gene lookup returns CDR1 MNHEY and CDR2 SMNVEV (reference sequence). V dropped 8 bases and J dropped 3; count of bases not matched to a gene: 7. Here the CDR3 DNA reads TGTGCCAGCGGGGTGGGGACAGATGGGGCCAACGTCCTGACTTTC. Its protein is CASGVGTDGANVLTF.

The chain uses TRBV14 and TRBJ2-7; TRBD1 agrees at 9 bases. Looked up from germline, CDR1 is SGHDN and CDR2 is FVKESK. The V segment lost 5 bases and the J segment 7 bases; nucleotides outside the gene matches: 9. The CDR3 runs to 14 residues. The CDR3 is CASSTPGQGGEQYF. The DNA for the CDR3 is TGTGCCAGCAGCACGCCGGGACAGGGAGGGGAGCAGTACTTC.

The rearrangement uses TRBV19 and TRBJ2-1; 9 bases are shared with TRBD1. Trimming cost V 4 bases and J 9 bases; bases outside gene matches: 10. This CDR3 region has 15 residues. Germline V CDR1 and CDR2: LNHDA, SQIVND (reference sequence). The CDR3 sequence: CASSTTGGHGGEQFF. CDR3 nucleotide sequence: TGTGCCAGTAGTACGACAGGGGGTCACGGGGGTGAGCAGTTCTTC.

The chain joins TRBV30 to TRBJ1-3; D might be TRBD1 (6 bases). Trimming shortened V by 3 bases and J by 4 bases, and 13 bases separated the two germline ends. This CDR3 has 14 residues. Germline lookup yields CDR1 GTSNPN and CDR2 SVGIG (reference sequence). This CDR3 reads CAWRVQGNGNTIYF. The CDR3 DNA is TGTGCCTGGAGGGTACAGGGTAACGGAAACACCATATATTTT.

The V call is TRBV4-1, the J call TRBJ2-7; D may be TRBD1 (6 bases). This CDR3 comprises 15 residues. Germline lookup yields CDR1 MGHRA and CDR2 YSYEKL. V was trimmed by 2 bases and J by 6 bases, leaving 17 bases between them. The CDR3 loop is CASSQREQGRGEQYF. CDR3 nucleotides: TGCGCCAGCAGCCAAAGGGAACAGGGAAGGGGCGAGCAGTACTTC.

The CDR3 loop is CASSSTTGALNTEAFF. The CDR3 nucleotides read TGCGCCAGCAGCTCAACGACGGGGGCATTGAACACTGAAGCTTTCTTT. This chain uses TRBV5-1 with TRBJ1-1, with D perhaps matching TRBD1 (6 bases). Trimming pared 3 bases from V and 0 bases from J, leaving 15 bases between. The CDR3 runs 16 residues. Germline values: CDR1 SGHRS, CDR2 YFSETQ.

The genes are TRBV5-1 and TRBJ2-7; D gene ambiguous. Germline V gene sequence: CDR1 SGHRS, CDR2 YFSETQ. V lost 0 bases and J lost 0, with 10 bases in between. This CDR3 is 15 amino acids long. In DNA, the CDR3 is TGCGCCAGCAGCTTGGACGTGTTAGTCTCCTACGAGCAGTACTTC. It translates to CASSLDVLVSYEQYF.

J is TRBJ1-5 and V is TRBV6-1; D ambiguous. The CDR3 contains 14 residues. Germline values: CDR1 MNHNS, CDR2 SASEGT. The V end was cut by 0 bases, the J end by 1 base, with 4 bases between. CDR3 region: CASSEAGSNQPQHF. The CDR3 DNA sequence: TGTGCCAGCAGTGAAGCTGGGAGCAATCAGCCCCAGCATTTT.

This chain connects TRBV4-3 to TRBJ1-4, with TRBD1 matching over 8 bases. Per germline, CDR1 LGHNA and CDR2 YSLEER. The CDR3 length is 19 residues. V gave up 0 bases and J gave up 1 base; unmatched junction bases: 10. CDR3 in amino acids: CASSQERFGTGLTNEKLFF. The CDR3 region has the DNA TGCGCCAGCAGCCAAGAACGCTTCGGGACAGGCTTAACTAATGAAAAACTGTTTTTT.

This chain joins TRBV27 and TRBJ1-5; D unresolved. V lost 3 bases and J 1 base, leaving 7 bases between the germline ends. The CDR3 contains 14 residues. Germline-derived CDR1 and CDR2 are MNHEY and SMNVEV (reference sequence). CDR3 coding DNA: TGTGCCAGCAGTTTCTCACAAAGCAATCAGCCCCAGCATTTT. This encodes CASSFSQSNQPQHF.

The V gene is TRBV5-1, the J gene TRBJ2-5; 10 bases line up with TRBD2. The CDR3 has 16 amino acids. The ends lost 4 bases at V and 2 bases at J; junction bases unmatched: 8. Germline CDR1 and CDR2: SGHRS and YFSETQ. CDR3 in amino acids: CASSMVAGGSQETQYF. CDR3 nucleotide sequence: TGCGCCAGCAGCATGGTAGCGGGAGGAAGTCAAGAGACCCAGTACTTC. Drawing the rest from reference TRBV5-1 and TRBJ2-5, the complete variable domain is KAGVTQTPRYLIKTRGQQVTLSCSPISGHRSVSWYQQTPGQGLQFLFEYFSETQRNKGNFPGRFSGRQFSNSRSEMNVSTLELGDSALYLCASSMVAGGSQETQYFGPGTRLLVL.

The rearrangement uses TRBV4-1 and TRBJ2-1; 8 nucleotides agree with TRBD2. There are 15 residues in the CDR3. Germline V gene data show CDR1 as MGHRA and CDR2 as YSYEKL. Trimming removed 3 bases from V and 2 bases from J; junction bases left unmatched: 3. The CDR3 DNA reads as TGCGCCAGCAGCCAGGGACTAGTAGCCTACAATGAGCAGTTCTTC. It codes for CASSQGLVAYNEQFF.